This T cell receptor (beta chain) was documented in a study of T cell responses to AZD1222 COVID-19 vaccine. At the level of the study: Pooling was applied to second doses at about 4 or about 12 weeks.

General observations from the study: At baseline, seropositivity was found in only a handful of AZD1222 recipients. Repertoires were collected only later (after the peak T cell response had occurred).

About this clone: Its antigen is currently unknown.

Trimming took 7 bases from V and 7 from J, leaving 5 bases between them. The CDR3 loop spans 11 amino acids. Germline CDR1 reads LNHDA; CDR2 reads SQIVND (reference sequence). This table comes from immunoSEQ multiplex PCR, and its TCRdb copy is limited to in-frame clones, with some not included. The sample lists 75,000 to 100,000 clones, around 89% occurring once. This receptor was obtained from an adult in good health. Material: peripheral blood, obtained on day 0 of AZD1222 vaccination. The chain uses TRBV19 and TRBJ1-6, with D perhaps TRBD1 (5 bases). The CDR3 region has the DNA TGTGCCAGTAAGGGGAATTCACCCCTCCACTTT. The encoded protein is CASKGNSPLHF.